The source of this T cell receptor (beta chain) is a study of TIL therapy for anti-PD-1-resistant metastatic lung cancer. General observations from the study: The cohort had more treatment-naive, never-smoker and oncogene-addicted patients than typical.

The CDR3 extends over 15 amino acids. Trimming pared 7 bases from V and 0 bases from J, leaving 12 bases between. CDR1 LNHDA and CDR2 SQIVND come from the germline V gene (reference sequence). With respect to this clone: Its antigen is currently unknown.

Time point: pre-treatment sample, taken before nivolumab and TIL therapy. Sequencing used immunoSEQ v3. Only in-frame clones appear in the TCRdb table, and some are missing; sequencing was by immunoSEQ multiplex PCR. The sample shows 50,000 to 60,000 clones, approximately 78% of them seen only once. The TCR originated in a person aged 25 to 85 with non-small cell lung cancer. This chain links TRBV19 with TRBJ2-2; D remains unclear. This specimen consisted of blood, obtained at baseline. CDR3 amino acids: CASKLNNANTGELFF. The DNA for the CDR3 is TGTGCCAGTAAGTTAAACAACGCGAACACCGGGGAGCTGTTTTTT.